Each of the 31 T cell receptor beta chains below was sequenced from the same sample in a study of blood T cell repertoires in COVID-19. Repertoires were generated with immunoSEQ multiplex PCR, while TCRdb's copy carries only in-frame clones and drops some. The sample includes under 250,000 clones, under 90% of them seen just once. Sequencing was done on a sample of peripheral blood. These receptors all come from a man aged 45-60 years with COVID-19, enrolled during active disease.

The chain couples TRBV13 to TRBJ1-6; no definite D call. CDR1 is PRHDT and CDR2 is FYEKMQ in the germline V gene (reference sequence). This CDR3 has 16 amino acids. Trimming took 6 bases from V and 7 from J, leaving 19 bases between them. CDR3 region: CASRVNSGLRNSPLHF. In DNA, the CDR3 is TGTGCCAGCAGGGTGAACTCCGGCTTGCGGAATTCACCCCTCCACTTT.

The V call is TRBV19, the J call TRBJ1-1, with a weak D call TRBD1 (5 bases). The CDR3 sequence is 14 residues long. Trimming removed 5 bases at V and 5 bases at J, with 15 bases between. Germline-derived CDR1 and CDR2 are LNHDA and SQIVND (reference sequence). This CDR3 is CASSGGYQGTEAFF. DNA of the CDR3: TGTGCCAGTAGTGGAGGGTACCAGGGAACTGAAGCTTTCTTT.

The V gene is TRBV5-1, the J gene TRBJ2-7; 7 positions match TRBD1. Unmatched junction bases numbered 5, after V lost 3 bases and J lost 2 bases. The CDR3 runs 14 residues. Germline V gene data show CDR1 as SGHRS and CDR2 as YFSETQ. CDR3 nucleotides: TGCGCCAGCAGCTCCTGGACAGGTACCTACGAGCAGTACTTC. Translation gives CASSSWTGTYEQYF.

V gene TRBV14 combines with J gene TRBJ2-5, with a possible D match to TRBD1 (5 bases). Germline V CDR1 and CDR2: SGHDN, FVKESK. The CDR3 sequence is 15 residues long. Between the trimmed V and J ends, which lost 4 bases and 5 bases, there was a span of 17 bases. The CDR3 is CASSPRRAAMETQYF. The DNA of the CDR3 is TGTGCCAGCAGCCCTCGCAGGGCGGCGATGGAGACCCAGTACTTC. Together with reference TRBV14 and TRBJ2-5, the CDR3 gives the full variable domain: EAGVTQFPSHSVIEKGQTVTLRCDPISGHDNLYWYRRVMGKEIKFLLHFVKESKQDESGMPNNRFLAERTGGTYSTLKVQPAELEDSGVYFCASSPRRAAMETQYFGPGTRLLVL.

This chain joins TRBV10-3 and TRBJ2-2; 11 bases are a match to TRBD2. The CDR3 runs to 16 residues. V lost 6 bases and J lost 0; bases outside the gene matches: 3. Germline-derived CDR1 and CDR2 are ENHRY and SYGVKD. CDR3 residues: CAISLTSGTNTGELFF. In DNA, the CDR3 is TGTGCCATCAGCTTGACTAGCGGGACGAACACCGGGGAGCTGTTTTTT.

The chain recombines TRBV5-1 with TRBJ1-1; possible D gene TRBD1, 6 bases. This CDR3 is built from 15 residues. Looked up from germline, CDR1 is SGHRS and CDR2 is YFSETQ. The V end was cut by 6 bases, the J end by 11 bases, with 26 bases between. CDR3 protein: CASNWDGQGHNLAFF. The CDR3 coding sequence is TGCGCCAGCAATTGGGATGGGCAGGGGCATAACCTGGCTTTCTTT.

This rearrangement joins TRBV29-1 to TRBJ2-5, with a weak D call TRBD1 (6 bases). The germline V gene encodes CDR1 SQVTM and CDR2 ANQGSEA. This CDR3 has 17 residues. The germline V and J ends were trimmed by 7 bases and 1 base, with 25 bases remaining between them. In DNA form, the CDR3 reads TGCAGCGCCGTGGGGTGGGGGCCCACGAACCGCCAAGAGACCCAGTACTTC. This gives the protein CSAVGWGPTNRQETQYF.

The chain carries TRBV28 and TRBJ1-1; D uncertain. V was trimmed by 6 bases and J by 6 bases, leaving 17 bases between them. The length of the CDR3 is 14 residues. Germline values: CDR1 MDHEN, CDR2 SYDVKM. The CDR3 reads CASSRDSTRAEAFF. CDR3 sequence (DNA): TGTGCCAGCAGCCGAGACTCGACGAGGGCTGAAGCTTTCTTT.

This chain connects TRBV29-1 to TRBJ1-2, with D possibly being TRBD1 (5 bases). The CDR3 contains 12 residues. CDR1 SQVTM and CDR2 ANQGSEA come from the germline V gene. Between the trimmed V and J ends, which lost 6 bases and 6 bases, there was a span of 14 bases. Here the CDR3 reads CSVLGIGDGYTF. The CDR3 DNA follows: TGCAGCGTCCTAGGAATAGGGGATGGCTACACCTTC. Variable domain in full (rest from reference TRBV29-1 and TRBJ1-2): SAVISQKPSRDICQRGTSLTIQCQVDSQVTMMFWYRQQPGQSLTLIATANQGSEATYESGFVIDKFPISRPNLTFSTLTVSNMSPEDSSIYLCSVLGIGDGYTFGSGTRLTVV.

CDR3 DNA sequence: TGCGCCAGCAGCTTGAGTCCGACTAGCTCAGATACGCAGTATTTT. It codes for CASSLSPTSSDTQYF. The rearrangement joins TRBV5-1 to TRBJ2-3; the match to TRBD2 covers 7 bases. V dropped 1 base and J dropped 4; count of bases not matched to a gene: 6. Germline-derived CDR1 and CDR2 are SGHRS and YFSETQ. The CDR3 totals 15 residues. Based on the CDR3 plus reference TRBV5-1 and TRBJ2-3, the full variable domain is KAGVTQTPRYLIKTRGQQVTLSCSPISGHRSVSWYQQTPGQGLQFLFEYFSETQRNKGNFPGRFSGRQFSNSRSEMNVSTLELGDSALYLCASSLSPTSSDTQYFGPGTRLTVL.

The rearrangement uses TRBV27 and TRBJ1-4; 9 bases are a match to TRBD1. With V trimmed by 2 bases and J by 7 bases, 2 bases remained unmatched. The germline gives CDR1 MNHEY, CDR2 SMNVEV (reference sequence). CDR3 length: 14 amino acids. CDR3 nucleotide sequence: TGTGCCAGCAGTTTAAGGGACAGGGCTGAAAAACTGTTTTTT. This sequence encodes CASSLRDRAEKLFF. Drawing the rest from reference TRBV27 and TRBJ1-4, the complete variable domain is EAQVTQNPRYLITVTGKKLTVTCSQNMNHEYMSWYRQDPGLGLRQIYYSMNVEVTDKGDVPEGYKVSRKEKRNFPLILESPSPNQTSLYFCASSLRDRAEKLFFGSGTQLSVL.

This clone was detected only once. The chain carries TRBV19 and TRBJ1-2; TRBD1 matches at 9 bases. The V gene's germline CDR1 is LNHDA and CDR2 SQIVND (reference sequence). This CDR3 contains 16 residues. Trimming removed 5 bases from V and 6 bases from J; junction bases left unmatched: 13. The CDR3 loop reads CASSGGWDRALNGYTF. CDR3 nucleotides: TGTGCCAGTAGTGGAGGCTGGGACAGGGCCCTTAATGGCTACACCTTC.

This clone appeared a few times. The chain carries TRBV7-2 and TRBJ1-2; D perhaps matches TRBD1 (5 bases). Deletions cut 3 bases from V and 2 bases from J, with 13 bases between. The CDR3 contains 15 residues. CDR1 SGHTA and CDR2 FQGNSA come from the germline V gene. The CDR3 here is CASSLAQGGNYGYTF. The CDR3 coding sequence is TGTGCCAGCAGCTTGGCGCAGGGTGGAAACTATGGCTACACCTTC.

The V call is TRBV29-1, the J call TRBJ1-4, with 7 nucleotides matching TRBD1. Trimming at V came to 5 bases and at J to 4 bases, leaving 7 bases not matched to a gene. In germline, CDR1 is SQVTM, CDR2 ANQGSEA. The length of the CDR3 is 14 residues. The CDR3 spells CSVTPGQSNEKLFF. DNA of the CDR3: TGCAGCGTTACCCCGGGACAGAGTAATGAAAAACTGTTTTTT.

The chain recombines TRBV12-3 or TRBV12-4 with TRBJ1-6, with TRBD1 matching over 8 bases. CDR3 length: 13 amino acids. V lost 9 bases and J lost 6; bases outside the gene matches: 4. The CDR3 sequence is CASSGQGNSPLHF. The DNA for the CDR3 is TGTGCCAGTAGTGGACAGGGTAATTCACCCCTCCACTTT.

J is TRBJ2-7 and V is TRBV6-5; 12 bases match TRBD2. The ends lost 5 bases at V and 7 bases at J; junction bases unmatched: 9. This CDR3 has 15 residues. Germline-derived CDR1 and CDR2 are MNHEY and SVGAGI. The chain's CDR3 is CASSPRLAGEGEQYF. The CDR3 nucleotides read TGTGCCAGCAGTCCAAGACTAGCGGGAGAAGGGGAGCAGTACTTC.

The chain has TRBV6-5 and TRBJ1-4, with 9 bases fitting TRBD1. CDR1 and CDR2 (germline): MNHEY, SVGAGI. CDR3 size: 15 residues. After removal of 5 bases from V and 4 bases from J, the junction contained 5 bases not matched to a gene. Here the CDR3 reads CASSTQGAHNEKLFF. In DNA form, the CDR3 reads TGTGCCAGCAGTACACAGGGGGCCCATAATGAAAAACTGTTTTTT.

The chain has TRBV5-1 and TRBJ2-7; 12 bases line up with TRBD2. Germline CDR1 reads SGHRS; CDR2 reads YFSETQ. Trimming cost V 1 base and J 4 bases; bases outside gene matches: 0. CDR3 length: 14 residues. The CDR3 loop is CASSLTSGRYEQYF. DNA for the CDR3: TGCGCCAGCAGCTTGACTAGCGGGAGGTACGAGCAGTACTTC. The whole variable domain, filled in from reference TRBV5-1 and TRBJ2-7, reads KAGVTQTPRYLIKTRGQQVTLSCSPISGHRSVSWYQQTPGQGLQFLFEYFSETQRNKGNFPGRFSGRQFSNSRSEMNVSTLELGDSALYLCASSLTSGRYEQYFGPGTRLTVT.

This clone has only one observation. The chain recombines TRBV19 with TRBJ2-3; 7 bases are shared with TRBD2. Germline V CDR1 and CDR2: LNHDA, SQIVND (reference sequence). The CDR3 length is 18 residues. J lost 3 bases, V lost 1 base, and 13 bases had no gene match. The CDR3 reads CASSIGRAGMLRTDTQYF. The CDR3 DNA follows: TGTGCCAGTAGTATAGGTCGAGCGGGAATGCTAAGGACAGATACGCAGTATTTT.

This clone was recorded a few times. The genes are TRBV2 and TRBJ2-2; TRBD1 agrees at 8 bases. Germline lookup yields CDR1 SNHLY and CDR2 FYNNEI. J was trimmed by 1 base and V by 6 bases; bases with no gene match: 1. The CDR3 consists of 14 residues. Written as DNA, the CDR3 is TGTGCCAGCAGGGGGACAGGGAACACCGGGGAGCTGTTTTTT. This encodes CASRGTGNTGELFF. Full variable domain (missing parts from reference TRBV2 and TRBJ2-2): EPEVTQTPSHQVTQMGQEVILRCVPISNHLYFYWYRQILGQKVEFLVSFYNNEISEKSEIFDDQFSVERPDGSNFTLKIRSTKLEDSAMYFCASRGTGNTGELFFGEGSRLTVL.

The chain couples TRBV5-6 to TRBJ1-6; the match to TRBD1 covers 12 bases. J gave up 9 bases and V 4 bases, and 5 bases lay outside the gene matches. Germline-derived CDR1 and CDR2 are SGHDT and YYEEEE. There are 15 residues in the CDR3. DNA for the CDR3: TGTGCCAGCAGCCTGGGGACAGGGGGCCTTTCACCCCTCCACTTT. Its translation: CASSLGTGGLSPLHF. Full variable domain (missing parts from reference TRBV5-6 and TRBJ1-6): DAGVTQSPTHLIKTRGQQVTLRCSPKSGHDTVSWYQQALGQGPQFIFQYYEEEERQRGNFPDRFSGHQFPNYSSELNVNALLLGDSALYLCASSLGTGGLSPLHFGNGTRLTVT.

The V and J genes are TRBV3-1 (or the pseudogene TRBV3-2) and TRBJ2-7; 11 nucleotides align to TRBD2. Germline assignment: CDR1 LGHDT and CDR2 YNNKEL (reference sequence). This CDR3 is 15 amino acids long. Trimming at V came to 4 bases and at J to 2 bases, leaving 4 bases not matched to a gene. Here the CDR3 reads CASSPLAGGAYEQYF. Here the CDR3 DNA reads TGTGCCAGCAGCCCCTTAGCGGGAGGGGCCTACGAGCAGTACTTC.

CDR3 residues: CASSPGTSGSYEQYF. Written as DNA, the CDR3 is TGTGCCAGCAGTCCGGGGACTAGCGGCTCCTACGAGCAGTACTTC. The gene calls are TRBV6-2 or TRBV6-3 and TRBJ2-7; 11 bases are shared with TRBD2. Germline lookup yields CDR1 MNHEY and CDR2 SVGEGT. The ends lost 5 bases at V and 0 bases at J; junction bases unmatched: 3. The CDR3 totals 15 residues.

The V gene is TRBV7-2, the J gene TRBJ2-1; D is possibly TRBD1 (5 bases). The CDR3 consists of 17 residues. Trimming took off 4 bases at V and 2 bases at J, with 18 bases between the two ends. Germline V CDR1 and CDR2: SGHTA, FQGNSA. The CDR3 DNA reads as TGTGCCAGCAGCTCCCAGTTTATGGCGGACACCTACAATGAGCAGTTCTTC. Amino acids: CASSSQFMADTYNEQFF.

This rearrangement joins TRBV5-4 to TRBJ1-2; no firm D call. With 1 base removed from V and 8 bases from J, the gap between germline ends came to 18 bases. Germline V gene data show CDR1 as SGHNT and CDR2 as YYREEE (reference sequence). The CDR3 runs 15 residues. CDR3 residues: CASSLNPGSNWGYTF. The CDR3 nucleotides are TGTGCCAGCAGCTTGAATCCGGGTTCTAATTGGGGCTACACCTTC.

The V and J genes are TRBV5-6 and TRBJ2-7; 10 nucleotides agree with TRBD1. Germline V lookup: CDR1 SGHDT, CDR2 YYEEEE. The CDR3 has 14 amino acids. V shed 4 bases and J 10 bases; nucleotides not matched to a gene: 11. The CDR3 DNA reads TGTGCCAGCAGCATGGAGGACAGGGGGACTCGACAGTACTTC. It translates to CASSMEDRGTRQYF.

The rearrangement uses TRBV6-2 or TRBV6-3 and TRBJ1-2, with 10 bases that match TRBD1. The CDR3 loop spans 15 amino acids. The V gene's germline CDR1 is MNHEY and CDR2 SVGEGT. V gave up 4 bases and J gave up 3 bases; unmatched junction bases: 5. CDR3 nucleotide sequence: TGTGCCAGCAGTTCCCTCGGACAGGGGGACTATGGCTACACCTTC. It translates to CASSSLGQGDYGYTF.

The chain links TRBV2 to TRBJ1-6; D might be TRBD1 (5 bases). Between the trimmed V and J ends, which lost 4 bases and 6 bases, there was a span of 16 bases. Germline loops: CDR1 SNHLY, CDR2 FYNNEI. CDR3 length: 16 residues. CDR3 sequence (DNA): TGTGCCAGCAGTGCTCAGGGATCGGGCGGTAATTCACCCCTCCACTTT. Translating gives CASSAQGSGGNSPLHF.

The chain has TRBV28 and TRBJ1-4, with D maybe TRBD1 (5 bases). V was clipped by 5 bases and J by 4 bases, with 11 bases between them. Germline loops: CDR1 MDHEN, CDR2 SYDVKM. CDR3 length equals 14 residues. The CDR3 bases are TGTGCCAGCAGTCTGGGGGGGATTAATGAAAAACTGTTTTTT. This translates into CASSLGGINEKLFF. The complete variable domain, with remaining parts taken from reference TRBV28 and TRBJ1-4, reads DVKVTQSSRYLVKRTGEKVFLECVQDMDHENMFWYRQDPGLGLRLIYFSYDVKMKEKGDIPEGYSVSREKKERFSLILESASTNQTSMYLCASSLGGINEKLFFGSGTQLSVL.

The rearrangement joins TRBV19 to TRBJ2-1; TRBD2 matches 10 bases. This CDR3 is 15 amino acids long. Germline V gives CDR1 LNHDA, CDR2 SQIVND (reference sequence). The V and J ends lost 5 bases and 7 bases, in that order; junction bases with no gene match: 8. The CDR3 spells CASSSVAGGVNEQFF. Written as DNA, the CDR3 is TGTGCCAGTAGTTCGGTAGCGGGAGGTGTTAATGAGCAGTTCTTC.

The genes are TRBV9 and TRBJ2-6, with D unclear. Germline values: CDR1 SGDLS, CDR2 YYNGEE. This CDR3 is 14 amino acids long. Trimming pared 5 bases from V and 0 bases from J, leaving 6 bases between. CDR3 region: CASSGFSGANVLTF. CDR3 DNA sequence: TGTGCCAGCAGTGGCTTCTCTGGGGCCAACGTCCTGACTTTC.